The TCR beta chain under discussion was sequenced for a study of blood T cell repertoires in COVID-19 (dated by TCRdb to 2020 to 2022). Study-wide context: Samples covering the acute and convalescent phases of COVID-19 were provided by collaborators in the United States, Italy and Spain. A freely available public database, intended as a resource for researchers studying the immune response to SARS-CoV-2, is where the repertoires were released. The prospective study material was composed of cDNA or gDNA derived from T cells, B-cell-depleted T cells, or PBMCs. Where available, HLA class I and class II types were taken from metadata supplied by the sample provider and were not determined by assay-based typing. The dataset comprised deeply sampled blood TCRbeta repertoires from subjects exposed to, actively infected with, or recovered from COVID-19. The samples were drawn from two sources: the first 160 participants of the ongoing ImmuneRACE study, and 1,200 or so subjects contributed by 6 global collaborators. A de-identified subject ID, COVID-19 status, age in years and sex were almost always included in the sample metadata.

Based on the germline V gene (reference sequence), the CDR1 and CDR2 sequences are LNHNV and YYDKDF. V lost 0 bases and J lost 6 bases; the stretch between them is 18 bases long. The CDR3, cysteine through phenylalanine, is 17 amino acids long. The CDR3 DNA has 51 bases and is translated from base 1. What the study reported, not specific to this receptor: The amount of clinical and demographic metadata varied by source and participant and was provided uncurated.

The collaborating institutions used their own protocols to collect whole blood in K2EDTA tubes. For TCRbeta analysis, collaborators shipped samples in one of three forms: frozen whole blood, isolated PBMCs, or DNA extracted from either of those sample types. TCRbeta CDR3 regions were amplified from genomic DNA using the immunoSEQ Assay, a bias-controlled multiplex PCR. In the original analysis: Within the assay, amplification of reference gene primers was used to estimate how many nucleated cells each sample contained. To quantify the absolute abundance of each unique TCRbeta CDR3 rearrangement, sequence reads were collapsed and filtered. Productive Simpson clonality was computed per sample as the square root of Simpson's diversity index over productive rearrangements. In TCRdb, the immuneACCESS table is reduced to in-frame sequences with V and J assigned. These tables do not hold every clone; where another copy was compared, an unresolved V gene accounts for under half, and the others remain unexplained. V, J and clone size are taken as reported in that table, and D and trimming were inferred from the DNA itself. Counted in this sample were more than 90,000 clones; 60% to 85% of them appeared once. The ten most abundant clones make up 6.2% of the sample.

This clone came up once. Its binding antigen is unknown. Qualities for individual bases were not recorded, and no much larger clone is one base off. Recombination connected TRBV15 to TRBJ2-1; TRBD1 is possibly the D segment (5 matching bases). Sample: peripheral blood. The clonotype originates from a man between 65 and 79 years old with acute or convalescent COVID-19. CDR3 protein: CATSRDPGPRRGNEQFF. The DNA is as follows: TGTGCCACCAGCAGAGATCCCGGACCCCGAAGGGGCAATGAGCAGTTCTTC.